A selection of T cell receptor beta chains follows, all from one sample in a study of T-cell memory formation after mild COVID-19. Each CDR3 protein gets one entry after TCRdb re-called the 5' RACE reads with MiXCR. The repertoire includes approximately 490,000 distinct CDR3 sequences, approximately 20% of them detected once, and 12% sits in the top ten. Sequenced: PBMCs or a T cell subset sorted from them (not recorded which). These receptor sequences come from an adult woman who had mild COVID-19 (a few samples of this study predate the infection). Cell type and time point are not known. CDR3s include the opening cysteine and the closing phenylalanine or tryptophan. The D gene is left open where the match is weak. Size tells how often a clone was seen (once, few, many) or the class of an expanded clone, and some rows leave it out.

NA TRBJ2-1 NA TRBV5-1 CASSFEVVGDEQFF TGCGCCAGCAGCTTCGAGGTGGTGGGAGATGAGCAGTTCTTC
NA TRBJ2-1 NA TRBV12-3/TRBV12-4 CASSLYWGGRYNEQFF TGTGCCAGCAGTTTATATTGGGGGGGCCGTTACAATGAGCAGTTCTTC
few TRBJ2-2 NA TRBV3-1 CASSQSINTGELFF TGTGCCAGCAGCCAGTCAATTAACACCGGGGAGCTGTTTTTT
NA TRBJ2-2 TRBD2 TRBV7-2 CASSLEGLAENTGELFF TGTGCCAGCAGCTTAGAAGGCCTAGCGGAGAACACCGGGGAGCTGTTTTTT
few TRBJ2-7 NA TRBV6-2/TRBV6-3 CASSPHQGWGDYEQYF TGTGCCAGCAGTCCCCACCAGGGGTGGGGGGACTACGAGCAGTACTTC
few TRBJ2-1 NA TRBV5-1 CASSLGAELGANEQFF TGCGCCAGCAGCTTGGGTGCGGAGCTGGGGGCTAATGAGCAGTTCTTC
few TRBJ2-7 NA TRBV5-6 CASIREGYVYEQYF TGTGCCAGCATCAGAGAGGGGTACGTCTACGAGCAGTACTTC
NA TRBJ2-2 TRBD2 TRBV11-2 CASSSQEREGAGELFF TGTGCCAGCAGCTCGCAAGAGCGGGAGGGAGCCGGGGAGCTGTTTTTT
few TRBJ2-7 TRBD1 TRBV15 CATNRGSHTEQYF TGTGCCACCAACAGGGGTTCCCATACCGAGCAGTACTTC
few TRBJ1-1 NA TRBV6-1 CASSLNNGGRTEAFF TGTGCCAGCAGCCTCAACAACGGGGGCCGAACTGAAGCTTTCTTT
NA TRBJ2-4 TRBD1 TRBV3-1 CASSQTGQLAKNIQYF TGTGCCAGCAGCCAGACAGGGCAGCTAGCCAAAAACATTCAGTACTTC
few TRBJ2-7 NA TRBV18 CASSPLDSGEQYF TGTGCCAGCTCACCACTAGACAGCGGCGAGCAGTACTTC
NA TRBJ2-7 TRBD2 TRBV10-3 CAISGAFGTSGPSSYEQYF TGTGCCATCAGTGGGGCGTTTGGGACTAGCGGGCCAAGCTCCTACGAGCAGTACTTC
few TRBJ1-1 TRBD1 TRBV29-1 CSVSGTVNTEAFF TGCAGCGTTTCCGGGACAGTGAACACTGAAGCTTTCTTT
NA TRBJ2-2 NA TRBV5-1 CASSLGSRTGGTGELFF TGCGCCAGCAGCTTGGGTTCCCGAACTGGGGGCACCGGGGAGCTGTTTTTT
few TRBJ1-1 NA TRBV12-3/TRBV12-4 CASSSHTGTITEAFF TGTGCCAGCAGTTCACATACAGGGACGATCACTGAAGCTTTCTTT
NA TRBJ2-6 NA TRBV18 CASSPGKGANVLTF TGTGCCAGCTCACCAGGGAAAGGGGCCAACGTCCTGACTTTC
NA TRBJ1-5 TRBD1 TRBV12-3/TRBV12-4 CASSDRTGKQPQHF TGTGCCAGCAGCGACCGGACAGGGAAGCAGCCCCAGCATTTT
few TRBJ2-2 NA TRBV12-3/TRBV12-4 CASREPGTGELFF TGTGCCAGCAGGGAGCCGGGCACCGGGGAGCTGTTTTTT
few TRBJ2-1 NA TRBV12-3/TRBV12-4 CASSPLVRRYNEQFF TGTGCCAGCAGTCCCTTGGTGCGAAGATACAATGAGCAGTTCTTC
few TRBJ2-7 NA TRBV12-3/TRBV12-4 CASTWAQETYEQYF TGTGCCAGCACCTGGGCCCAGGAAACCTACGAGCAGTACTTC
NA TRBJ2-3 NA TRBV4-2 CASSQELREPDTQYF TGTGCCAGCAGCCAAGAACTCAGGGAACCAGATACGCAGTATTTT
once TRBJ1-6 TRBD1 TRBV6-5 CASKMGQGASPLHF TGTGCCAGCAAAATGGGACAGGGGGCATCACCCCTCCACTTT